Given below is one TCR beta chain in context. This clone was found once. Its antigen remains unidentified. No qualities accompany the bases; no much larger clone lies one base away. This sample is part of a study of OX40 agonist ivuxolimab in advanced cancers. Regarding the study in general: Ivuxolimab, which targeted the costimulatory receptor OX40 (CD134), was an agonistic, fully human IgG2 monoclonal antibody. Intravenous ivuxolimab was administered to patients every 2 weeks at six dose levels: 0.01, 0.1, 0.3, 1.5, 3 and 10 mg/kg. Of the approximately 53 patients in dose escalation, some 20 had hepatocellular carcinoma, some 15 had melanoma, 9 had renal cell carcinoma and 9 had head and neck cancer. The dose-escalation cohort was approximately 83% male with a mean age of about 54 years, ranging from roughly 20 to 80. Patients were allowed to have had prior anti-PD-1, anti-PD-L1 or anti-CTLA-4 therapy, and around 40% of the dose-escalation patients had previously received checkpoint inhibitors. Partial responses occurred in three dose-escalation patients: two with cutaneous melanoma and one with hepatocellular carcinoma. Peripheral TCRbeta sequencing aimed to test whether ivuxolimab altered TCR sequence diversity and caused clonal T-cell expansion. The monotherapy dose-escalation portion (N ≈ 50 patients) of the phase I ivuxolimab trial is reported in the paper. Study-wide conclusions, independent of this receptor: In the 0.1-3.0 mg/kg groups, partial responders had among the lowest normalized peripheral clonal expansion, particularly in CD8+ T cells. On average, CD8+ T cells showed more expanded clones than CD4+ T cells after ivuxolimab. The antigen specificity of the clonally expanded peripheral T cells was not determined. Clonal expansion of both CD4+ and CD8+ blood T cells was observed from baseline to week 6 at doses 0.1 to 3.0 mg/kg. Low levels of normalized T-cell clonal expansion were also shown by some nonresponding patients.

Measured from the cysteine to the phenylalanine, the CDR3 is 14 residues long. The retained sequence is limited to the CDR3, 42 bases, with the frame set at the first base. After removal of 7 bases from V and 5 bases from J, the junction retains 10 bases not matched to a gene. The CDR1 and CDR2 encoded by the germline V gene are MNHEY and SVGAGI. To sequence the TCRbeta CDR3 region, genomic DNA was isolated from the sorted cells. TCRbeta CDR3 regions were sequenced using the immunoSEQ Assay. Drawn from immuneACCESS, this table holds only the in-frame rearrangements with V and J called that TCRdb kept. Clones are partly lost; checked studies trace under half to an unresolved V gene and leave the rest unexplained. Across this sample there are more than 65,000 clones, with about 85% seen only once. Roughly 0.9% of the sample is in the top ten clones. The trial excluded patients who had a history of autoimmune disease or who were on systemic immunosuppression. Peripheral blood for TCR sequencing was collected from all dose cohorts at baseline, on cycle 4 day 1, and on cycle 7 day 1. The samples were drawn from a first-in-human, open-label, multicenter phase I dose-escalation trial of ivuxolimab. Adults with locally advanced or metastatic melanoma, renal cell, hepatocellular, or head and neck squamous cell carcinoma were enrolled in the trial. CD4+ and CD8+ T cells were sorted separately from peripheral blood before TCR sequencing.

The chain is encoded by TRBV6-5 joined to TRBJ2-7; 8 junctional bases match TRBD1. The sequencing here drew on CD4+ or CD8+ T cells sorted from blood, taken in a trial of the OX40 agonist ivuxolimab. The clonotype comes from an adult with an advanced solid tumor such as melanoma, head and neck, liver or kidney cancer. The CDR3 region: CASTTGQGGHEQYF. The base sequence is TGTGCCAGCACCACAGGACAGGGAGGCCACGAGCAGTACTTC.